The rows below give T cell receptor beta chains drawn from one sample of a study of blood T cells in healthy people across ages. TCRdb redid the calling of the 5' RACE reads with MiXCR, one entry per CDR3 protein. Altogether roughly 700,000 distinct CDR3 sequences are present, 49% being singletons, with the ten largest covering roughly 34%. Sequenced material: blood. The origin of the receptors is a woman in her sixties in good health. Both conserved end residues are part of each CDR3. A D gene is named only where the DNA matches it firmly. Size tells how often a clone was seen (once, few, many) or the class of an expanded clone, and some rows leave it out.

clone_size	v_call	d_call	j_call	cdr3_nt	cdr3_aa
NA	TRBV3-1	TRBD2	TRBJ2-4	TGTGCCAGCAGCGACCGGACTAGCGGGAGGGCCGGGAACATTCAGTACTTC	CASSDRTSGRAGNIQYF
NA	TRBV20-1	TRBD2	TRBJ2-3	TGCAGTGCTGGGATCCATAGCGGGAGAAGGGCAGATACGCATTATTTT	CSAGIHSGRRADTHYF
few	TRBV5-6	TRBD1	TRBJ2-1	TGTGCCAGCAGCTGGAGCTTGACAGGGGATGAGCAGTTCTTC	CASSWSLTGDEQFF
few	TRBV7-2	TRBD2	TRBJ2-3	TGTGCCAGCAGCCCTATCGGGACTAGCGCAGATACGCAGTATTTT	CASSPIGTSADTQYF
NA	TRBV24-1	TRBD2	TRBJ2-3	TGTGCCACCAGTGAACCAGGACTAGCGGGAAGAGATACGCAGTATTTT	CATSEPGLAGRDTQYF
NA	TRBV20-1	NA	TRBJ2-3	TGCAGTGCTAGCCCCACGGCTTTACGCACAGATACGCAGTATTTT	CSASPTALRTDTQYF
NA	TRBV5-4	TRBD2	TRBJ2-5	TGTGCCAGCAGCTATGGACTAGCGGGAGAGGGGCAGTACTTC	CASSYGLAGEGQYF
few	TRBV5-1	NA	TRBJ1-2	TGCGCCAGCAGCTTGGCCGGAGGGGACTATGGCTACACCTTC	CASSLAGGDYGYTF
few	TRBV28	TRBD1	TRBJ2-5	TGTGCCAGCAGTACAGGGGGGCAGTACTTC	CASSTGGQYF
NA	TRBV29-1	NA	TRBJ2-1	TGCAGCGGTGAAAGGGGGTCGAAGGGCAATGAGCAGTTCTTC	CSGERGSKGNEQFF
NA	TRBV7-2	NA	TRBJ1-5	TGTGCCAGCAGCTTAGACGGGGGGGGCAATCAGCCCCAGCATTTT	CASSLDGGGNQPQHF